Given below is one T cell receptor (beta chain) in context. Its cognate antigen is unknown. The entry originates in a study of T cell repertoires in cytomegalovirus infection. In the study overall: Matching HLA type and CMV infection were both indicated by public TCR beta signatures.

CDR1 is DFQATT, CDR2 SNEGSKA, per germline (reference sequence). The CDR3 covers 17 residues. Unmatched junction bases numbered 13, after V lost 6 bases and J lost 0 bases. TCRdb reprocessed the reads via MiXCR and lists one record per CDR3 protein. The sample consists of a few hundred thousand distinct CDR3 sequences, 35% to 50% of them appearing once. General study points: The ex vivo response was dominated by HLA-C-restricted CMV-specific TCR beta clonotypes.

Sequencing was performed on cultured PBMCs, taken from culture after CMV antigen stimulation. The sequence was obtained from a human donor in good health (CMV status not recorded). Some clones in this sample may be carry-over from other donors' samples. The rearrangement joins TRBV20-1 to TRBJ2-1; 8 bases fit TRBD2. CDR3 residues: CSARSRGGLSSYNEQFF. The CDR3 DNA follows: TGCAGTGCACGATCCCGGGGGGGCTTGAGCTCCTACAATGAGCAGTTCTTC.